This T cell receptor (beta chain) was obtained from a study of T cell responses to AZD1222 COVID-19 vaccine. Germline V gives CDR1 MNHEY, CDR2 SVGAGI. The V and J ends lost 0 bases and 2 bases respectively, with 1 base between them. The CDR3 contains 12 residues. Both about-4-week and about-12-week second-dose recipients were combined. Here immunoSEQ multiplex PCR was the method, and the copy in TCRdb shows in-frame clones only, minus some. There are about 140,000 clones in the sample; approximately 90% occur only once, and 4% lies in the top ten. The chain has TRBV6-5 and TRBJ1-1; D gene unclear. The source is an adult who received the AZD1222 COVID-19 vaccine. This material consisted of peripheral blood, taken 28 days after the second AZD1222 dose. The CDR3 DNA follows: TGTGCCAGCAGTTACTCAAACACTGAAGCTTTCTTT. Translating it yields CASSYSNTEAFF.